The present entry profiles one T cell receptor (beta chain) with its context. Its antigen is not identified. Germline V gene sequence: CDR1 SEHNR, CDR2 FQNEAQ (reference sequence). This CDR3 region has 14 residues. The V gene lost 4 bases and the J gene lost 11 bases, with 15 bases spanning the gap. This entry belongs to a study of T cell repertoires in cytomegalovirus infection. Overall study: Public TCR beta signatures provided an indication of both CMV infection and a matching HLA type. Study-wide points: Dominating the ex vivo response were HLA-C-restricted CMV-specific TCR beta clonotypes.

TCRdb reprocessed the reads via MiXCR and lists one record per CDR3 protein. The data show approximately 630,000 distinct CDR3 sequences, 24% seen once. The V call is TRBV7-9, the J call TRBJ1-6; no definite D call. Sequences were obtained from CD8+ T cells from PBMCs. The sequence came from a human donor in good health (CMV status not recorded). Some clones in this sample may be carry-over from other donors' samples. The CDR3 here is CASSSGNFHPPLHF. Here the CDR3 DNA reads TGTGCCAGCAGCTCTGGAAACTTTCATCCACCCCTCCACTTT. The full variable domain, completed using reference TRBV7-9 and TRBJ1-6, is DTGVSQNPRHKITKRGQNVTFRCDPISEHNRLYWYRQTLGQGPEFLTYFQNEAQLEKSRLLSDRFSAERPKGSFSTLEIQRTEQGDSAMYLCASSSGNFHPPLHFGNGTRLTVT.